One and the same sample provided the 4 T cell receptor beta chains below, sequenced in a study of CD8 T cells in ankylosing spondylitis. TCRdb recomputed calls from the 5' RACE reads with MiXCR, one row per CDR3 protein. The sample holds approximately 250,000 distinct CDR3 sequences, 8.2% seen once. Sequencing used blood, either unsorted or a sorted T cell fraction (not recorded which). Every receptor here comes from a female donor with ankylosing spondylitis or in good health (not recorded which).

This clonotype was counted at least ten times. The J gene is TRBJ2-2, the V gene TRBV6-2 or TRBV6-3; D is ambiguous. V lost 6 bases and J 3 bases, leaving 8 bases between the germline ends. This CDR3 has 13 residues. Germline assignment: CDR1 MNHEY and CDR2 SVGEGT. The DNA for the CDR3 is TGTGCCAGCAGGCCCGCTCACACCGGGGAGCTGTTTTTT. Protein: CASRPAHTGELFF.

This clonotype was picked up many times. The chain uses TRBV29-1 and TRBJ2-5; 8 nucleotides align to TRBD1. The J segment lost 2 bases and the V segment lost 5 bases, leaving 7 bases of the junction unmatched. Germline V gene lookup returns CDR1 SQVTM and CDR2 ANQGSEA. CDR3 length equals 14 residues. The CDR3 here is CSVTDRAGQETQYF. CDR3 DNA sequence: TGCAGCGTTACGGACAGGGCAGGGCAAGAGACCCAGTACTTC.

This clonotype was found many times. The chain recombines TRBV12-3 or TRBV12-4 with TRBJ1-1, with TRBD1 identical over 9 bases. The CDR3 loop spans 14 amino acids. V lost 7 bases to trimming and J lost 5 bases; unmatched junction nucleotides: 8. CDR3 DNA sequence: TGTGCCAGCATTTGGGGACAGGGAGGGACTGAAGCTTTCTTT. This gives the protein CASIWGQGGTEAFF.

This clonotype was observed many times. The chain joins TRBV20-1 to TRBJ2-2, with D perhaps matching TRBD1 or TRBD2 (5 bases each). Between the trimmed V and J ends, which lost 0 bases and 5 bases, there was a span of 10 bases. CDR3 length equals 14 residues. The V gene's germline CDR1 is DFQATT and CDR2 SNEGSKA (reference sequence). CDR3 in DNA: TGCAGTGCTAGAGATATTGGGGGTACCGGGGAGCTGTTTTTT. Its translation: CSARDIGGTGELFF.